The 21 T cell receptor beta chains presented below share a single source sample, sequenced in a study of response to subunit inactivated influenza vaccine. TCRdb reprocessed the RT-PCR reads via MiXCR and lists one record per CDR3 protein. The table includes just under 550,000 distinct CDR3 sequences, approximately 20% detected once. The sample also formed part of further work on T cells expressing NK-cell markers. That report notes: The cDNA for TCR beta came from 5'RACE template switching with UMIs.

The sample consisted of CD4+ T cells sorted from PBMCs, taken 12 days after vaccination. The receptors shown here come from a man between 50 and 59 years old who received an inactivated influenza vaccine.

This rearrangement joins TRBV7-2 to TRBJ2-1; 7 bases are a match to TRBD1. The CDR3 extends over 13 amino acids. With V trimmed by 5 bases and J by 6 bases, 4 bases remained unmatched. Germline V CDR1 and CDR2: SGHTA, FQGNSA. CDR3 loop: CASSPGQLNEQFF. Here the CDR3 DNA reads TGTGCCAGCAGCCCGGGACAGCTCAATGAGCAGTTCTTC. The whole variable domain, filled in from reference TRBV7-2 and TRBJ2-1, reads GAGVSQSPSNKVTEKGKDVELRCDPISGHTALYWYRQSLGQGLEFLIYFQGNSAPDKSGLPSDRFSAERTGGSVSTLTIQRTQQEDSAVYLCASSPGQLNEQFFGPGTRLTVL.

This clonotype came up a few times. This sequence joins TRBV12-3 or TRBV12-4 and TRBJ1-5; D remains ambiguous. The CDR3 sequence is 14 residues long. V was clipped by 4 bases and J by 7 bases, with 14 bases between them. The CDR3 sequence is CASSWSGNRQPQHF. The DNA for the CDR3 is TGTGCCAGCAGTTGGTCCGGGAACCGCCAGCCCCAGCATTTT.

This clonotype was detected only a few times. The rearrangement links TRBV29-1 to TRBJ1-5, with TRBD1 identical over 10 bases. Germline CDR1 SQVTM, CDR2 ANQGSEA. Trimming at V came to 4 bases and at J to 6 bases, leaving 12 bases not matched to a gene. This CDR3 spans 16 amino acids. The CDR3 region is CSVGGDRGPSGQPQHF. CDR3 in DNA: TGCAGCGTTGGCGGGGACAGGGGCCCTTCGGGTCAGCCCCAGCATTTT.

There are a few counts of this clonotype. The rearrangement links TRBV3-1 to TRBJ2-1, with D tentatively TRBD2 (5 bases). The CDR3 has 15 residues. V was clipped by 1 base and J by 1 base, with 8 bases between them. The germline CDR1 and CDR2 sequences are LGHDT and YNNKEL (reference sequence). CDR3 sequence: CASSQGIASYNEQFF. In DNA form, the CDR3 reads TGTGCCAGCAGCCAAGGGATAGCGTCCTACAATGAGCAGTTCTTC.

A single count supports this clonotype. This chain uses TRBV7-8 with TRBJ2-7; D is ambiguous. V lost 4 bases and J lost 9, with 10 bases in between. This CDR3 has 11 amino acids. Germline values: CDR1 SGHVS, CDR2 FQNEAQ. This chain's CDR3 is CASSSSLTQYF. The CDR3 DNA is TGTGCCAGCAGCTCCTCGCTAACGCAGTACTTC.

The rearrangement joins TRBV18 to TRBJ2-1, with 9 bases identical to TRBD1. Germline CDR1 KGHSH, CDR2 LQKENI. The CDR3 is 15 amino acids. With V trimmed by 2 bases and J by 6 bases, 5 bases remained unmatched. As DNA, the CDR3 is TGTGCCAGCTCACCAGGGACAGGGTTGGGCAATGAGCAGTTCTTC. Translation gives CASSPGTGLGNEQFF.

The genes are TRBV9 and TRBJ2-7; TRBD1 matches 7 bases. CDR3 size: 14 residues. The germline gives CDR1 SGDLS, CDR2 YYNGEE. Germline trimming cut 1 base from V and 12 bases from J; bases unmatched to any gene: 13. The CDR3 region has the DNA TGTGCCAGCAGCGTATATGGGGGACAGCAAGGTTTGTACTTC. Its translation: CASSVYGGQQGLYF.

V gene TRBV12-3 or TRBV12-4 combines with J gene TRBJ2-5; D remains ambiguous. The CDR3 loop spans 16 amino acids. Trimming took 1 base from V and 1 from J, leaving 13 bases between them. CDR3 DNA sequence: TGTGCCAGCAGTTTAGGATCAGCCCGACGCCAAGAGACCCAGTACTTC. Its protein is CASSLGSARRQETQYF.

This clonotype was recorded at least ten times. The chain has TRBV4-2 and TRBJ2-1, with D unclear. The CDR3 totals 15 residues. Germline lookup yields CDR1 LGHNA and CDR2 YNFKEQ. Trimming stripped 6 bases from V and 2 bases from J, with 14 bases between. The CDR3: CASSTRPSPYNEQFF. The CDR3 nucleotides read TGTGCCAGCAGTACGAGGCCTTCCCCCTACAATGAGCAGTTCTTC.

The CDR3 coding sequence is TGTGCCAGCAGCATAGACAGGGGTCAGACCTACGAGCAGTACTTC. This translates into CASSIDRGQTYEQYF. This chain uses TRBV7-8 with TRBJ2-7; 8 nucleotides align to TRBD1. The germline V gene has CDR1 SGHVS and CDR2 FQNEAQ. With V trimmed by 5 bases and J by 2 bases, 8 bases remained unmatched. The CDR3 has 15 amino acids.

The chain uses TRBV11-2 and TRBJ2-6; 10 bases are a match to TRBD2. The CDR3 contains 17 residues. Per the germline V gene, CDR1 is SGHAT and CDR2 is FQNNGV. J gave up 13 bases and V 0 bases, and 12 bases lay outside the gene matches. CDR3 in DNA: TGTGCCAGCAGCTTAGATCCTAGCGGGGGCCCTCCACGAGTCCTGACTTTC. It codes for CASSLDPSGGPPRVLTF. The full variable domain, in which reference TRBV11-2 and TRBJ2-6 provide the parts outside the CDR3, is EAGVAQSPRYKIIEKRQSVAFWCNPISGHATLYWYQQILGQGPKLLIQFQNNGVVDDSQLPKDRFSAERLKGVDSTLKIQPAKLEDSAVYLCASSLDPSGGPPRVLTFGAGSRLTVL.

This clonotype turned up a few times. CDR3 protein: CASSLTDGYLTDTQYF. The CDR3 DNA follows: TGTGCCAGCAGCTTAACGGACGGGTATCTCACAGATACGCAGTATTTT. This chain uses TRBV5-5 with TRBJ2-3, with D unresolved. The germline V gene encodes CDR1 SGHKS and CDR2 YYEKEE (reference sequence). The CDR3 is 16 amino acids. V lost 2 bases and J 2 bases, leaving 15 bases between the germline ends.

This chain uses TRBV7-2 with TRBJ1-4; perhaps TRBD1 as D (6 bases). Germline V gene data show CDR1 as SGHTA and CDR2 as FQGNSA. V gave up 1 base and J gave up 8 bases, with 14 bases separating them. The CDR3 is 15 amino acids. For the CDR3, the DNA is TGTGCCAGCAGCTTAGGTCTAGGGACATACGAAAAACTGTTTTTT. Residues: CASSLGLGTYEKLFF.

This clonotype was recorded a few times. This chain uses TRBV7-6 with TRBJ1-1; no reliable D call. The CDR3 is made up of 13 amino acids. Trimming stripped 3 bases from V and 0 bases from J, with 5 bases between. Germline V lookup: CDR1 SGHVS, CDR2 FNYEAQ. This chain's CDR3 is CASSFTVNTEAFF. The CDR3 DNA reads TGTGCCAGCAGCTTTACAGTGAACACTGAAGCTTTCTTT.

This clonotype occurred a few times. One end of the junction varies from germline; a read error may be responsible. The J gene is TRBJ2-1, the V gene TRBV5-1, with a weak D call TRBD2 (6 bases). The germline gives CDR1 SGHRS, CDR2 YFSETQ. The length of the CDR3 is 13 residues. The CDR3 DNA is TGTGCCAGCAGCTTAGTAGCGGTCAATGAGCAGTTCTTC. Amino acid sequence: CASSLVAVNEQFF.

This clonotype was found a few times. The chain has TRBV7-4 and TRBJ2-1; 8 bases agree with TRBD2. V dropped 5 bases and J dropped 2; count of bases not matched to a gene: 14. Germline V gene data show CDR1 as SGHVT and CDR2 as SQSDAQ. The CDR3 covers 18 residues. CDR3 nucleotides: TGTGCCAGCAGCCCCTCGGGACTAGGCCTTGTTACCTACAATGAGCAGTTCTTC. It specifies CASSPSGLGLVTYNEQFF.

The chain recombines TRBV12-3 or TRBV12-4 with TRBJ1-1; D perhaps matches TRBD1 (5 bases). The CDR3 is 13 residues long. V lost 7 bases, J lost 1 base, and 10 bases lay in between. CDR3 nucleotide sequence: TGTGCCAGCATCCGTACAGGGAACACTGAAGCTTTCTTT. It specifies CASIRTGNTEAFF.

This clonotype was observed many times. This chain links TRBV4-2 with TRBJ2-5; TRBD2 might be the D (5 bases). V was clipped by 1 base and J by 2 bases, with 11 bases between them. Germline V gene lookup returns CDR1 LGHNA and CDR2 YNFKEQ. The CDR3 covers 15 residues. CDR3 coding DNA: TGTGCCAGCAGCCAAGGAGGGCAGGCTCAAGAGACCCAGTACTTC. As protein: CASSQGGQAQETQYF.

This rearrangement joins TRBV6-2 or TRBV6-3 to TRBJ2-5; 8 positions agree with TRBD1. Trimming cost V 6 bases and J 3 bases; bases outside gene matches: 9. From germline, CDR1 is MNHEY and CDR2 SVGEGT. The CDR3 contains 15 residues. CDR3: CASSRTGMGKETQYF. The CDR3 nucleotides are TGTGCCAGCAGCCGGACAGGGATGGGCAAAGAGACCCAGTACTTC.

Only a few counts were recorded for this clonotype. V gene TRBV28 combines with J gene TRBJ2-3; D is unresolved. Per germline, CDR1 MDHEN and CDR2 SYDVKM. V was shortened by 7 bases and J by 5 bases, with 16 bases between the two germline ends. The CDR3 has 14 amino acids. Written as DNA, the CDR3 is TGTGCCAGCACCCCACTGTTTGCTGAAGATACGCAGTATTTT. This translates into CASTPLFAEDTQYF.

The V and J genes are TRBV5-1 and TRBJ2-1; D might be TRBD2 (5 bases). The V end lost 5 bases, the J end lost 6 bases, and 18 bases lay between the germline ends. The CDR3 is made up of 15 amino acids. Germline V lookup: CDR1 SGHRS, CDR2 YFSETQ. This CDR3 reads CASSSLVATGNEQFF. The CDR3 DNA is TGCGCCAGCAGTTCGTTGGTAGCGACGGGCAATGAGCAGTTCTTC.